This note documents a single T cell receptor beta chain sequence. No antigen is known for it. The record originates from a study of T cell repertoires in cytomegalovirus infection. Study summary: HLA-B-restricted CMV epitopes that are well studied were used alongside recently identified HLA-C-restricted ones. Public TCR beta signatures indicated both CMV infection and matching HLA type. Study results and caveats: The cumulative frequency of public TCR beta families identified carriers of CMV plus the relevant HLA. Dominant in the ex vivo response were TCR beta clonotypes restricted by HLA-C and specific for CMV.

A single record per CDR3 protein comes from TCRdb applying MiXCR to the reads. In the table there are 750,000 to 950,000 distinct CDR3 sequences, approximately 32% of which are singletons. This CDR3 contains 16 residues. CDR1 and CDR2 from the germline V gene are SGHDT and YYEEEE. V was pared by 4 bases and J by 4 bases, with 18 bases between. The V gene is TRBV5-6, the J gene TRBJ2-1; no clear D. Here the sequenced sample was cultured CD8+ T cells from PBMCs, taken from culture after CMV antigen stimulation. This sequence originates from a human donor in good health (CMV status not recorded). Some clones in this sample may be carry-over from other donors' samples. The CDR3 nucleotides are TGTGCCAGCAGCCCGTTAAATTTAGAGGTTTACAATGAGCAGTTCTTC. Translated, it gives CASSPLNLEVYNEQFF.